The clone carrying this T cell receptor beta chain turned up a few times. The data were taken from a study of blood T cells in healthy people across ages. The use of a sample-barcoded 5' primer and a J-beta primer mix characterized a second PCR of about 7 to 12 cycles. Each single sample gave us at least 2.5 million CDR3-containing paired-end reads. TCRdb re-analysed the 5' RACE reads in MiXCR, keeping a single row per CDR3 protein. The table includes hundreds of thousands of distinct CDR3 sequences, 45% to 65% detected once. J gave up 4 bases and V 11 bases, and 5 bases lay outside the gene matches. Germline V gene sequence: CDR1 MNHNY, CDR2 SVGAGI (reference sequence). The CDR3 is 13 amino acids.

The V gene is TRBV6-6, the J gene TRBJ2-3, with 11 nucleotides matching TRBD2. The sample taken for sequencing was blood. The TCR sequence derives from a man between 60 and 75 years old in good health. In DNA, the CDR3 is TGTGCCTCCGGGACTAGCGGTGCAGATACGCAGTATTTT. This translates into CASGTSGADTQYF.